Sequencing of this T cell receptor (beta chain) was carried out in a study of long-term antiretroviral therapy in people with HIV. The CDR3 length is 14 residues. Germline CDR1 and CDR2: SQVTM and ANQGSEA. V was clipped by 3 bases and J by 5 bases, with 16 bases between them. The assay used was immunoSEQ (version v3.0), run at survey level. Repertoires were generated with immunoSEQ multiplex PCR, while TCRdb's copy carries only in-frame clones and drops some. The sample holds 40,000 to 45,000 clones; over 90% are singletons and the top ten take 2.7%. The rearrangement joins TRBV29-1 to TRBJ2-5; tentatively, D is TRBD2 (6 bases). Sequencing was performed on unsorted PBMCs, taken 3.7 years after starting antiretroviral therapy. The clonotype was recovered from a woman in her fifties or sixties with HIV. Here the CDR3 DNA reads TGCAGCGTTGAGGGCGGGGCGGAGCGGGAGACCCAGTACTTC. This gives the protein CSVEGGAERETQYF. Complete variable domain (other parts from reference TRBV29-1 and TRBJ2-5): SAVISQKPSRDICQRGTSLTIQCQVDSQVTMMFWYRQQPGQSLTLIATANQGSEATYESGFVIDKFPISRPNLTFSTLTVSNMSPEDSSIYLCSVEGGAERETQYFGPGTRLLVL.